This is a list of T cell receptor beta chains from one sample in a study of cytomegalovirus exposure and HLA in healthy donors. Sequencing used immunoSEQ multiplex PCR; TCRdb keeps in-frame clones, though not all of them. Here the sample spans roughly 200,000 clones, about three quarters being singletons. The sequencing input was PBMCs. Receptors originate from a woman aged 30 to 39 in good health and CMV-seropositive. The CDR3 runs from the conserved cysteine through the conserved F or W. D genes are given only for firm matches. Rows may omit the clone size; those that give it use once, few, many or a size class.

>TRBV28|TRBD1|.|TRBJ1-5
CASTSTGVGRQPQHF
TGTGCCAGCACCTCGACAGGGGTAGGGCGTCAGCCCCAGCATTTT
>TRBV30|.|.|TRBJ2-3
CAWSEGPGTDTQYF
TGTGCCTGGTCGGAGGGACCCGGTACAGATACGCAGTATTTT
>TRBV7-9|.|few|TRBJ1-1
CASSYTGNTEAFF
TGTGCCAGCAGCTACACAGGGAACACTGAAGCTTTCTTT
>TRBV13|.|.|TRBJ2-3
CASSLGEHTQYF
TGTGCCAGCAGCCTCGGGGAGCATACGCAGTATTTT
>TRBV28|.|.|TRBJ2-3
CASSRGGRSTDTQYF
TGTGCCAGCAGTAGGGGGGGAAGAAGCACAGATACGCAGTATTTT
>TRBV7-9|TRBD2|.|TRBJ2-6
CASSQAGAGANVLTF
TGTGCCAGCAGCCAGGCGGGGGCTGGGGCCAACGTCCTGACTTTC
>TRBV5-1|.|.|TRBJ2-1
CASSLLLLKQGDGDEQFF
TGCGCCAGCAGCTTGCTTCTTCTCAAACAGGGTGATGGGGATGAGCAGTTCTTC
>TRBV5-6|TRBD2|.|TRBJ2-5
CASSLGLAGGQETQYF
TGTGCCAGCAGCCTTGGGCTAGCGGGGGGCCAAGAGACCCAGTACTTC
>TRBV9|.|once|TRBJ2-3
CASGRQIQDTQYF
TGTGCCAGCGGTAGACAGATTCAAGATACGCAGTATTTT
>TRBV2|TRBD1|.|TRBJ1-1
CASRGDRGTEAFF
TGTGCCAGCAGGGGGGACAGGGGCACTGAAGCTTTCTTT
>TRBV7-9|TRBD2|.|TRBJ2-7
CASSLALGLVSEQYF
TGTGCCAGCAGCTTAGCGCTGGGACTAGTTTCCGAGCAGTACTTC
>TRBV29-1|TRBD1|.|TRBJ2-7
CSVTGQPYEQYF
TGCAGCGTTACGGGACAGCCCTACGAGCAGTACTTC
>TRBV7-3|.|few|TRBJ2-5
CASIQDPPGVRDSQETQYF
TGTGCCAGCATCCAAGACCCACCCGGCGTCCGGGATTCCCAAGAGACCCAGTACTTC
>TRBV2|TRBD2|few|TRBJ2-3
CASSLAGLGDTQYF
TGTGCCAGCAGCCTAGCGGGTTTAGGGGATACGCAGTATTTT
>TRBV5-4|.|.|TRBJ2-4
CASGTQGGNIQYF
TGTGCCAGCGGGACTCAAGGGGGCAACATTCAGTACTTC
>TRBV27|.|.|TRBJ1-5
CASSLRSYGQPQHF
TGTGCCAGCAGTTTAAGGAGTTACGGTCAGCCCCAGCATTTT